This TCR beta chain emerged from a study of PD-L1 blockade in urothelial cancer. Germline loops: CDR1 SGHNT, CDR2 YYREEE (reference sequence). This CDR3 is 15 amino acids long. The V segment lost 3 bases and the J segment 4 bases; nucleotides outside the gene matches: 9. This clone was seen a single time. Data came from immunoSEQ multiplex PCR; TCRdb stores just in-frame clones and leaves some out. The sample contains around 22,000 clones, 87% of which appear only once. The starting material was PBMCs, obtained around atezolizumab (anti-PD-L1) treatment. The receptor's source is a man over 45 with urothelial cancer. This chain joins TRBV5-4 and TRBJ2-7, with 8 bases fitting TRBD2. The CDR3 is CASSSGGVSLYEQYF. DNA of the CDR3: TGTGCCAGCAGCTCCGGGGGGGTTTCATTATACGAGCAGTACTTC. Together with reference TRBV5-4 and TRBJ2-7, the CDR3 gives the full variable domain: ETGVTQSPTHLIKTRGQQVTLRCSSQSGHNTVSWYQQALGQGPQFIFQYYREEENGRGNFPPRFSGLQFPNYSSELNVNALELDDSALYLCASSSGGVSLYEQYFGPGTRLTVT.